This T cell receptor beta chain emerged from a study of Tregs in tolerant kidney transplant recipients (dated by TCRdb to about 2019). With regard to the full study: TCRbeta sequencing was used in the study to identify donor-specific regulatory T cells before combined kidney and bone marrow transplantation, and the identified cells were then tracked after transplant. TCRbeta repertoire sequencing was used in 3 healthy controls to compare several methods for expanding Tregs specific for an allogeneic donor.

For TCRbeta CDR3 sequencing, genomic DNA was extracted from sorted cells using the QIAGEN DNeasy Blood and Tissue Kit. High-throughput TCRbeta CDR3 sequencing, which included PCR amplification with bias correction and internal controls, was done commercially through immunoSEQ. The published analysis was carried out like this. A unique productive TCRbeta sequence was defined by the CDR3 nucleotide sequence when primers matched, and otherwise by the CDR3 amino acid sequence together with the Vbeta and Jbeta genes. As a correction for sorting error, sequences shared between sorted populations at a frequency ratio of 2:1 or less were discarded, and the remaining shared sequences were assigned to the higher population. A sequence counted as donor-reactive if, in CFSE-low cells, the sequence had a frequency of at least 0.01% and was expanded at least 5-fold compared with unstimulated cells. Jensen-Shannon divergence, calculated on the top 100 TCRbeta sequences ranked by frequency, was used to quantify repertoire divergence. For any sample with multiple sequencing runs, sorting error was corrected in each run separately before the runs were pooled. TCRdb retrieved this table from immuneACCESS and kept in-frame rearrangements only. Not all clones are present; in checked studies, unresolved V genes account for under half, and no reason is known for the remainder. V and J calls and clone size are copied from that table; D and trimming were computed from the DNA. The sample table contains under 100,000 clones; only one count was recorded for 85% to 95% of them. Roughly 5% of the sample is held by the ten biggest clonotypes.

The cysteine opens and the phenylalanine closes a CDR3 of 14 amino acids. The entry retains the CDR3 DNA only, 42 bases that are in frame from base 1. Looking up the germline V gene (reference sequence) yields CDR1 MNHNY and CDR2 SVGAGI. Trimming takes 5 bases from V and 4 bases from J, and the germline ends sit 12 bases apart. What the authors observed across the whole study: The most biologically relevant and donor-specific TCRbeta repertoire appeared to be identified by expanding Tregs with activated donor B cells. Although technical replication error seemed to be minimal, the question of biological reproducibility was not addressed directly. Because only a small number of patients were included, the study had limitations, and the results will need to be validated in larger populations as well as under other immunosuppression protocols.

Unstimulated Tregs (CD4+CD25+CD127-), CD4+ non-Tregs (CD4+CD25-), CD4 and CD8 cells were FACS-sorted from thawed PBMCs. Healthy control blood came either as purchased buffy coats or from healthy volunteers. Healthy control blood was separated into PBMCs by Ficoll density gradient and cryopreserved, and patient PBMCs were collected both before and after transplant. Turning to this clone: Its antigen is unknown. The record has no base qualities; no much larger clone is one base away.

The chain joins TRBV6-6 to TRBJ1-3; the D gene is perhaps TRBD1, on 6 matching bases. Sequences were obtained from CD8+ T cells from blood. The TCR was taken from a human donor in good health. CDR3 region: CASSTGTFGNTIYF. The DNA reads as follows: TGTGCCAGCAGTACCGGGACATTCGGAAACACCATATATTTT.